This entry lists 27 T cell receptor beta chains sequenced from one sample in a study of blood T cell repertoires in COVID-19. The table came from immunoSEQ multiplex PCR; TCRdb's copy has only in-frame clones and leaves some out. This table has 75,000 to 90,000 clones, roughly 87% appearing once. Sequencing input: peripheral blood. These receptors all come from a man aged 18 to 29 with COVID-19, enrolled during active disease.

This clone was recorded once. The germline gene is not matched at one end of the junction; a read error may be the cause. DNA for the CDR3: TGTGCCAGCAGTTACTCGGCTCCCGGGACTGAAAAACTGCTTTTT. This translates into CASSYSAPGTEKLLF. This chain links TRBV6-5 with TRBJ1-4, with D possibly TRBD1 on 5 matching bases. CDR3 length: 15 residues. Germline V gene sequence: CDR1 MNHEY, CDR2 SVGAGI.

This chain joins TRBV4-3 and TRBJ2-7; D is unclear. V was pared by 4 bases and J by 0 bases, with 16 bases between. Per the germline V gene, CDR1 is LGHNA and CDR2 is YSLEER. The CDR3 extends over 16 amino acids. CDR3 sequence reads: CASSLKSDQSSYEQYF. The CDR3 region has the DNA TGCGCCAGCAGCCTGAAAAGCGATCAAAGCTCCTACGAGCAGTACTTC.

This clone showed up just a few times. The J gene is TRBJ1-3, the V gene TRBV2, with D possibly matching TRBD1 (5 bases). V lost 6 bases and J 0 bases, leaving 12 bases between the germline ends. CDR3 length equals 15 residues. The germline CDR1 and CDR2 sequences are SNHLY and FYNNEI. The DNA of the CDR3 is TGTGCCAGCAGCACGACAGTTCTCTCTGGAAACACCATATATTTT. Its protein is CASSTTVLSGNTIYF.

The CDR3 reads CASSPQGQGNGYTF. CDR3 sequence (DNA): TGTGCCAGCAGCCCACAGGGACAGGGAAACGGCTACACCTTC. This rearrangement joins TRBV9 to TRBJ1-2; TRBD1 aligns across 9 bases. Germline lookup yields CDR1 SGDLS and CDR2 YYNGEE. J gave up 8 bases and V 4 bases, and 9 bases lay outside the gene matches. This CDR3 comprises 14 residues.

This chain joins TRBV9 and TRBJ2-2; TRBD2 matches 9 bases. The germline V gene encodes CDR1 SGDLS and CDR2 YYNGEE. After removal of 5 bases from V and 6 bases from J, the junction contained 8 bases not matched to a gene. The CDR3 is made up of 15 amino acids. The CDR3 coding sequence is TGTGCCAGCAGTAGAGCGGGAGGATCTTCCGGGGAGCTGTTTTTT. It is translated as CASSRAGGSSGELFF. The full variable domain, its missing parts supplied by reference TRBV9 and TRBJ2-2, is DSGVTQTPKHLITATGQRVTLRCSPRSGDLSVYWYQQSLDQGLQFLIQYYNGEERAKGNILERFSAQQFPDLHSELNLSSLELGDSALYFCASSRAGGSSGELFFGEGSRLTVL.

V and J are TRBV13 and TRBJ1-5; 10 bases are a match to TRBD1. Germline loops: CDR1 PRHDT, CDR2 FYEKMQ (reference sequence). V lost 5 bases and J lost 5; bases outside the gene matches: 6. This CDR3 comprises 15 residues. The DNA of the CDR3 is TGTGCCAGCAGCCAACATGGGACAGGGGATCAGCCCCAGCATTTT. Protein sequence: CASSQHGTGDQPQHF.

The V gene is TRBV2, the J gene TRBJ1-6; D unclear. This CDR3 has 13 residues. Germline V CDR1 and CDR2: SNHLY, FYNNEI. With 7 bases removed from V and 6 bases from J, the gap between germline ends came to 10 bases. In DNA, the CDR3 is TGTGCCAGCAAGCAGGAGGCTAATTCACCCCTCCACTTT. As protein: CASKQEANSPLHF.

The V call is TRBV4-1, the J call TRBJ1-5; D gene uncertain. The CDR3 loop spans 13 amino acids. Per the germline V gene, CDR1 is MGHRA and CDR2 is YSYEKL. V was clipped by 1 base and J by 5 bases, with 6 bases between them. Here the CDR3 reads CASSQVLYQPQHF. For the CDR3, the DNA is TGCGCCAGCAGCCAAGTCCTATATCAGCCCCAGCATTTT.

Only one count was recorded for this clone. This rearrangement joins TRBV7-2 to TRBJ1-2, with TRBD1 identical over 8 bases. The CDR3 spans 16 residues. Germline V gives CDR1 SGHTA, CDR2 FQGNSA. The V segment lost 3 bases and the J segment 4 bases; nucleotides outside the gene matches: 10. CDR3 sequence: CASSFERRGLGYGYTF. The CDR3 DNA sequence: TGTGCCAGCAGCTTCGAGCGCAGGGGGCTTGGCTATGGCTACACCTTC.

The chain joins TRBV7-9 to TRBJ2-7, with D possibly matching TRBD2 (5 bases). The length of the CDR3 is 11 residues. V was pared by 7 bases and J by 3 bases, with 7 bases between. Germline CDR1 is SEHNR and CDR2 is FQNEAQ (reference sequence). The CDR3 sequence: CASTEGYEQYF. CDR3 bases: TGTGCCAGCACCGAGGGCTACGAGCAGTACTTC.

CDR3 loop: CASKLPGHVLTNYGYTF. Written as DNA, the CDR3 is TGTGCCTCAAAACTCCCGGGACACGTCTTAACTAACTATGGCTACACCTTC. The rearrangement links TRBV30 to TRBJ1-2; weak D call: TRBD1 (6 bases). Trimming left V 7 bases short and J 0 bases short, with 24 bases between. In germline, CDR1 is GTSNPN, CDR2 SVGIG (reference sequence). This CDR3 spans 17 amino acids.

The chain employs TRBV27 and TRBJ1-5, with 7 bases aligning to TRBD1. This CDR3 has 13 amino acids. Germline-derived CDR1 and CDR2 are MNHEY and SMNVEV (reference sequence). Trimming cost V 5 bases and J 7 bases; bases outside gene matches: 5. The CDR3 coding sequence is TGTGCCAGCAGTCCTGGGACAGCGCAGCCCCAGCATTTT. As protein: CASSPGTAQPQHF.

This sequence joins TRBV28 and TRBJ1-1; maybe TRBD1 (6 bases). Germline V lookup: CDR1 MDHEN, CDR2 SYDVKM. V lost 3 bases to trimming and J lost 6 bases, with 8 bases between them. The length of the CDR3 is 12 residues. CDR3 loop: CASSFRTAEAFF. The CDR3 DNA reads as TGTGCCAGCAGTTTTAGGACAGCTGAAGCTTTCTTT.

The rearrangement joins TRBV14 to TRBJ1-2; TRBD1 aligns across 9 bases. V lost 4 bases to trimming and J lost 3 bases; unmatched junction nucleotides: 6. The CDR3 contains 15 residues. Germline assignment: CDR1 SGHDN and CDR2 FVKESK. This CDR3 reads CASSPRQGGDYGYTF. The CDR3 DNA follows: TGTGCCAGCAGCCCCAGACAGGGGGGCGACTATGGCTACACCTTC.

CDR3 nucleotide sequence: TGTGCCAGCAGTCCCGGAGGGGACTGGCAGCCCCAGCATTTT. It yields the protein CASSPGGDWQPQHF. V gene TRBV27 combines with J gene TRBJ1-5; maybe TRBD1 (5 bases). From germline, CDR1 is MNHEY and CDR2 SMNVEV (reference sequence). This CDR3 has 14 amino acids. The V and J ends lost 5 bases and 7 bases respectively, with 15 bases between them.

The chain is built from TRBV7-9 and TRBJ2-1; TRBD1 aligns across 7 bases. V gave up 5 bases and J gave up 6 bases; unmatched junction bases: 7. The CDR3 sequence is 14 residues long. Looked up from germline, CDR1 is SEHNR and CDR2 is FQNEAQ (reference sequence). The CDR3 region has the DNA TGTGCCAGCAGCGTACAGGGGTTTCTCAATGAGCAGTTCTTC. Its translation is CASSVQGFLNEQFF.

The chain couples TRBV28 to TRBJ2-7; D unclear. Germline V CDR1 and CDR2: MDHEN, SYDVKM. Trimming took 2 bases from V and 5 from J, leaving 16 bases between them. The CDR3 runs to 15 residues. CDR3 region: CASSLEGRLAHEQYF. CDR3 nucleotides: TGTGCCAGCAGTTTAGAAGGCAGACTCGCCCACGAGCAGTACTTC.

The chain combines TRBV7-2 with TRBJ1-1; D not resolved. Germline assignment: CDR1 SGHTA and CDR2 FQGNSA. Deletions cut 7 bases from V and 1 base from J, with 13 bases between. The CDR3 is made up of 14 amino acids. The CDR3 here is CASKIDITNTEAFF. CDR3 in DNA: TGTGCCAGCAAGATCGACATAACGAACACTGAAGCTTTCTTT.

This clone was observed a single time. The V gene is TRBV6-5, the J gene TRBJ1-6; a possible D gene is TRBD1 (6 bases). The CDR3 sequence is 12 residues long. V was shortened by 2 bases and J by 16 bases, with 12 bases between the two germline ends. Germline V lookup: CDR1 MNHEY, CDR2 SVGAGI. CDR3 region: CASSYMDRNLHF. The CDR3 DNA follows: TGTGCCAGCAGTTACATGGACAGAAATCTCCACTTT.

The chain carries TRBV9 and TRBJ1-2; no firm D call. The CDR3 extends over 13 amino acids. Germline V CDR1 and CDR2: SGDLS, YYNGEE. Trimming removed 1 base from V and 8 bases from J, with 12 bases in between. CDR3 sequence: CASSVWESGGYTF. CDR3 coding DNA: TGTGCCAGCAGCGTATGGGAGTCGGGCGGCTACACCTTC.

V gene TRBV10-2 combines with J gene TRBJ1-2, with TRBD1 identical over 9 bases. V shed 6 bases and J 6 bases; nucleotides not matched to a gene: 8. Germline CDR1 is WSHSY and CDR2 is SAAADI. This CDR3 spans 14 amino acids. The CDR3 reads CASRFDRGLDGYTF. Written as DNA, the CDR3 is TGCGCCAGCAGGTTTGACAGGGGGTTGGATGGCTACACCTTC.

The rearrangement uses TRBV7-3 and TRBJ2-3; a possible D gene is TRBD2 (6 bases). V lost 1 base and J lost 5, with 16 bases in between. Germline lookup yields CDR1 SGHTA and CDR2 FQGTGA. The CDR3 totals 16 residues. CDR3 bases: TGTGCCAGCAGCTTAAGTTCGGCTAGCGATCGAGATACGCAGTATTTT. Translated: CASSLSSASDRDTQYF. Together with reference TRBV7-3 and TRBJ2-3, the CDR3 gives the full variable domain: GAGVSQTPSNKVTEKGKYVELRCDPISGHTALYWYRQSLGQGPEFLIYFQGTGAADDSGLPNDRFFAVRPEGSVSTLKIQRTERGDSAVYLCASSLSSASDRDTQYFGPGTRLTVL.

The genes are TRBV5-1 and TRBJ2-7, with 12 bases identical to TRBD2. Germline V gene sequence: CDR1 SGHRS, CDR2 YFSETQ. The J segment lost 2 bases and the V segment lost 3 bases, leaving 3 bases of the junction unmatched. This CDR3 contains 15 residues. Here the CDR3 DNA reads TGCGCCAGCAGCTGGACTAGCGGGGCAACCTACGAGCAGTACTTC. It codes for CASSWTSGATYEQYF. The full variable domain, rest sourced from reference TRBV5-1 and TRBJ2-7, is KAGVTQTPRYLIKTRGQQVTLSCSPISGHRSVSWYQQTPGQGLQFLFEYFSETQRNKGNFPGRFSGRQFSNSRSEMNVSTLELGDSALYLCASSWTSGATYEQYFGPGTRLTVT.

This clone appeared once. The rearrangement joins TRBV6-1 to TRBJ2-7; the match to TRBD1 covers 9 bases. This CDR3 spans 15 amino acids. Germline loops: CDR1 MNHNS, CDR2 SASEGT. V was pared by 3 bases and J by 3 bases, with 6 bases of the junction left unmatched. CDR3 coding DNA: TGTGCCAGCAGTGACCCGGGGACAGGGAACTACGAGCAGTACTTC. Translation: CASSDPGTGNYEQYF.

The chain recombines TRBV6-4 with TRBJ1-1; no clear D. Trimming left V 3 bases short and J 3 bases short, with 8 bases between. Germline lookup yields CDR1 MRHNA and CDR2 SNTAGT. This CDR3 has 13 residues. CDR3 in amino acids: CASSEGRHTEAFF. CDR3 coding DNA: TGTGCCAGCAGTGAAGGGAGGCACACTGAAGCTTTCTTT.

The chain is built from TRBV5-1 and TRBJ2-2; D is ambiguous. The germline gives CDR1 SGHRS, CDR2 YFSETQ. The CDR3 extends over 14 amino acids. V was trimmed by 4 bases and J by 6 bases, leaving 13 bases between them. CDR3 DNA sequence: TGCGCCAGCAGCCCCCAGACACGGCCCGGGGAGCTGTTTTTT. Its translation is CASSPQTRPGELFF.

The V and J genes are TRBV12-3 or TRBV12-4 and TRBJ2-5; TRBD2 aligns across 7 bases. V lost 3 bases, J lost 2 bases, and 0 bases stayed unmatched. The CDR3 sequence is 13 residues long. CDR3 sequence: CASSLGLQETQYF. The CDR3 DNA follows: TGTGCCAGCAGTTTGGGACTACAAGAGACCCAGTACTTC.